This T cell receptor beta chain is from a study of T cell repertoires in cytomegalovirus infection. Study in general: The public TCR beta signatures pointed to both CMV infection and matching HLA type.

The CDR3 runs to 17 residues. Trimming took off 3 bases at V and 0 bases at J, with 18 bases between the two ends. Per the germline V gene, CDR1 is SGHTA and CDR2 is FQGNSA. Study-level points and caveats: Using cumulative public TCR beta family frequency, the authors identified those who carried CMV together with the relevant HLA. HLA-C-restricted CMV clonotypes gave the most frequent clonotype in two of eight donors.

This clonotype was recorded at least ten times. Its antigen is currently unknown. From the reads, TCRdb called clonotypes with MiXCR, one entry per CDR3 protein. The table lists about 310,000 distinct CDR3 sequences, about a sixth of them singletons, with 12% in the top ten. This sequence originates from a human donor in good health (CMV status not recorded). Some clones in this sample may be carry-over from other donors' samples. This chain joins TRBV7-2 and TRBJ2-7; no firm D call. The sequenced material came from PBMCs. CDR3 coding DNA: TGTGCCAGCAGCTTCGGAGCTCGGAACTGGGGCTCCTACGAGCAGTACTTC. Encoded protein: CASSFGARNWGSYEQYF.